These 13 T cell receptor beta chains came from one sample sequenced in a study of CXCR3-negative and CXCR3-positive naive CD8 T cells. UMI-labeled TRB cDNA libraries were prepared by 5' RACE. TCRdb re-called the 5' RACE reads; one entry per CDR3 protein, DNA not given. Here the sample table reports 150,000 or so distinct CDR3 sequences. Material: naive CXCR3- CD8+ T cells from blood. Subset indicated: CD45RO-CCR7+CD27+CD95- naive CD8+ T cells lacking CXCR3 (TNR3-). These receptor sequences come from a human donor in good health. Some clones in this sample may be carry-over from other donors' samples.

V gene TRBV7-3 combines with J gene TRBJ1-1; TCRdb names TRBD1, which stays unverified in the absence of DNA. The CDR3 has 13 residues. The germline gives CDR1 SGHTA, CDR2 FQGTGA. The CDR3 region is CASFWTGNTEAFF.

This rearrangement joins TRBV12-3 or TRBV12-4 to TRBJ1-5. The CDR3 loop spans 14 amino acids. CDR3: CASRAPAGNQPQHF.

The CDR3: CSVGVTAYEQYF. This chain connects TRBV29-1 to TRBJ2-7; the TRBD1 assignment by TCRdb is unverifiable without DNA. The germline V gene encodes CDR1 SQVTM and CDR2 ANQGSEA. This CDR3 is built from 12 residues.

The J gene is TRBJ2-2, the V gene TRBV5-6; the D gene TCRdb calls, TRBD1, cannot be checked with no DNA. Germline loops: CDR1 SGHDT, CDR2 YYEEEE. This CDR3 spans 12 amino acids. The CDR3 loop reads CASSPWTGELFF. Filled out from reference TRBV5-6 and TRBJ2-2, the complete variable domain reads DAGVTQSPTHLIKTRGQQVTLRCSPKSGHDTVSWYQQALGQGPQFIFQYYEEEERQRGNFPDRFSGHQFPNYSSELNVNALLLGDSALYLCASSPWTGELFFGEGSRLTVL.

The J gene is TRBJ1-1, the V gene TRBV20-1. CDR1 is DFQATT and CDR2 is SNEGSKA in the germline V gene (reference sequence). The CDR3 has 16 residues. Here the CDR3 reads CSARDSVGSMNTEAFF.

V is TRBV3-1 and J is TRBJ2-3. This CDR3 spans 16 amino acids. Germline lookup yields CDR1 LGHDT and CDR2 YNNKEL (reference sequence). This CDR3 is CASSQEVDTSTDTQYF.

The chain employs TRBV20-1 and TRBJ1-2; the TCRdb D gene call, TRBD1, has no DNA to confirm it. Germline V gene sequence: CDR1 DFQATT, CDR2 SNEGSKA (reference sequence). This CDR3 has 15 residues. CDR3: CSARATDGGVFGYTF.

The rearrangement links TRBV5-4 to TRBJ2-1. Germline CDR1 and CDR2: SGHNT and YYREEE (reference sequence). This CDR3 region has 14 residues. The CDR3 loop reads CASSLVSYQDEQFF.

This chain joins TRBV10-3 and TRBJ2-7; without DNA, the TCRdb call of TRBD1 cannot be checked. The germline gives CDR1 ENHRY, CDR2 SYGVKD. The CDR3 totals 12 residues. Here the CDR3 reads CAIGGSSYEQYF.

The chain carries TRBV19 and TRBJ1-2; absent DNA, TCRdb's TRBD1 call cannot be checked. The germline gives CDR1 LNHDA, CDR2 SQIVND (reference sequence). This CDR3 region has 15 residues. CDR3 region: CASSTTGTGDRGYTF.

The chain recombines TRBV29-1 with TRBJ1-1; there is no DNA to check the TCRdb D call of TRBD1. Germline V gene sequence: CDR1 SQVTM, CDR2 ANQGSEA. The CDR3 loop spans 13 amino acids. The CDR3 sequence: CSAVPGLGTEAFF.

J is TRBJ2-1 and V is TRBV5-5. Germline V gives CDR1 SGHKS, CDR2 YYEKEE (reference sequence). The CDR3 covers 12 residues. CDR3 sequence reads: CASSLSNNEQFF.

The rearrangement joins TRBV28 to TRBJ2-7; TCRdb calls TRBD1, which cannot be checked without DNA. This CDR3 has 19 residues. Looked up from germline, CDR1 is MDHEN and CDR2 is SYDVKM. The CDR3 sequence: CASSPVRQGSSNSLYEQYF.